This record covers a single TCR beta chain. What it binds is not known. Sample time point: pretreatment peripheral blood. This sample is drawn from a study of PD-L1 blockade in urothelial cancer. At the level of the study: Male sex and bladder-origin urothelial cancer characterized about 90% of the roughly 30 patients. Across blood samples, T cells had a median count of about 140,000.

Deletions cut 5 bases from V and 0 bases from J, with 14 bases between. The CDR3 runs 15 residues. CDR1 MDHEN and CDR2 SYDVKM come from the germline V gene. Libraries were prepared by immunoSEQ multiplex PCR; TCRdb keeps only in-frame clonotypes and omits some of them. The table has about 49,000 clones, about four fifths seen once. Study findings and constraints: Clonality of blood TCR below the median before treatment predicted better survival.

The sequence came from a man aged 65 to 79 with urothelial cancer. The rearrangement links TRBV28 to TRBJ2-7; possibly TRBD2 for D (5 bases). The source was PBMCs, collected around atezolizumab (anti-PD-L1) treatment. The DNA for the CDR3 is TGTGCCAGCAGTGCCCCGGAGGCCGACTCCTACGAGCAGTACTTC. This encodes CASSAPEADSYEQYF. Together with reference TRBV28 and TRBJ2-7, the CDR3 gives the full variable domain: DVKVTQSSRYLVKRTGEKVFLECVQDMDHENMFWYRQDPGLGLRLIYFSYDVKMKEKGDIPEGYSVSREKKERFSLILESASTNQTSMYLCASSAPEADSYEQYFGPGTRLTVT.